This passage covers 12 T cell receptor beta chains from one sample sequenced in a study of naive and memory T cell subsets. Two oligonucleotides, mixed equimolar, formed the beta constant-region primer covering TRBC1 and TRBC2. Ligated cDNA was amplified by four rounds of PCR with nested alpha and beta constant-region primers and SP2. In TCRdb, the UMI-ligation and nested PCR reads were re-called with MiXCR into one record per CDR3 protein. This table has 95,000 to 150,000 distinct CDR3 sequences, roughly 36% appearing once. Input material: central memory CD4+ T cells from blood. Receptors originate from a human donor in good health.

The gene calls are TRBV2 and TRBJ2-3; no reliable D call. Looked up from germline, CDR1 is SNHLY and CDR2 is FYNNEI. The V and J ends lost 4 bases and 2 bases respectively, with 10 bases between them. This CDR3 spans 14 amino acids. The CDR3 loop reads CASSGDINTDTQYF. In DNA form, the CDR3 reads TGTGCCAGCAGTGGAGACATTAACACAGATACGCAGTATTTT.

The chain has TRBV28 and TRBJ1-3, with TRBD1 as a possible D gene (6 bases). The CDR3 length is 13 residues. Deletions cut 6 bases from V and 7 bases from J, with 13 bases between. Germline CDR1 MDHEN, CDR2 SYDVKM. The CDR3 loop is CASSAGTLNTIYF. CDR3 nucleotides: TGTGCCAGCAGCGCCGGGACACTCAACACCATATATTTT. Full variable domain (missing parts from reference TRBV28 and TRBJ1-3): DVKVTQSSRYLVKRTGEKVFLECVQDMDHENMFWYRQDPGLGLRLIYFSYDVKMKEKGDIPEGYSVSREKKERFSLILESASTNQTSMYLCASSAGTLNTIYFGEGSWLTVV.

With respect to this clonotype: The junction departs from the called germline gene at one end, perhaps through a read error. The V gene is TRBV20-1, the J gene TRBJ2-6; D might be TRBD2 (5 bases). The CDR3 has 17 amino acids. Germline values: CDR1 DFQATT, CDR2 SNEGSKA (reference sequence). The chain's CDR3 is CSARDKLVSSGANVLTF. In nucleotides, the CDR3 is TGCAGTGCCAGAGATAAACTAGTCTCCTCTGGTGCCAACGTCCTGACTTTC.

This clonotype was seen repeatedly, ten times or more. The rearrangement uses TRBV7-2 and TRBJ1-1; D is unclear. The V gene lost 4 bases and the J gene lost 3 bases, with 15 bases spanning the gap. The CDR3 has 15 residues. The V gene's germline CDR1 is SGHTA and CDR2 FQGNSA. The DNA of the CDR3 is TGTGCCAGCAGCTCTCGTATTGGCTGGGACACTGAAGCTTTCTTT. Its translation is CASSSRIGWDTEAFF. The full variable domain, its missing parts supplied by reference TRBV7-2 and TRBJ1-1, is GAGVSQSPSNKVTEKGKDVELRCDPISGHTALYWYRQSLGQGLEFLIYFQGNSAPDKSGLPSDRFSAERTGGSVSTLTIQRTQQEDSAVYLCASSSRIGWDTEAFFGQGTRLTVV.

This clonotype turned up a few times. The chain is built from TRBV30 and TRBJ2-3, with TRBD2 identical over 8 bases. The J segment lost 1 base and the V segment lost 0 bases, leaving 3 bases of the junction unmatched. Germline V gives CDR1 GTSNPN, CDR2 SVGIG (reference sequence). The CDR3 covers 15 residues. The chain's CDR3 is CAWSVLGRGTDTQYF. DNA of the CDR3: TGTGCCTGGAGTGTACTCGGGAGGGGCACAGATACGCAGTATTTT.

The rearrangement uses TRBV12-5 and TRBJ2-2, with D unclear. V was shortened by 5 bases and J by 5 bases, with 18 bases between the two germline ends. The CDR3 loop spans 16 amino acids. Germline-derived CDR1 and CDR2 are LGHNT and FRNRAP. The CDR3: CASGPLRNGRTGELFF. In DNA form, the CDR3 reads TGTGCTAGTGGTCCTCTACGCAACGGGCGGACCGGGGAGCTGTTTTTT. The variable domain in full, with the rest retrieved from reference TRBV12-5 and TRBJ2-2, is DARVTQTPRHKVTEMGQEVTMRCQPILGHNTVFWYRQTMMQGLELLAYFRNRAPLDDSGMPKDRFSAEMPDATLATLKIQPSEPRDSAVYFCASGPLRNGRTGELFFGEGSRLTVL.

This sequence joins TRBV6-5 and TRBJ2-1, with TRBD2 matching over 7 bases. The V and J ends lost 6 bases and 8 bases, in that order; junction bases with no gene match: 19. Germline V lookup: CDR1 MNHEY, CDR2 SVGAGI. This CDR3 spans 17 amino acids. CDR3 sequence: CASRPQESGARGDEQFF. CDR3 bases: TGTGCCAGCAGACCCCAAGAGAGCGGGGCCCGGGGTGATGAGCAGTTCTTC.

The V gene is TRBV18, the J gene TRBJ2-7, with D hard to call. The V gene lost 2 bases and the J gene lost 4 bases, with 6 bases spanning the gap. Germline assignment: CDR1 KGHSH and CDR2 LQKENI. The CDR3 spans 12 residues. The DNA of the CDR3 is TGTGCCAGCTCACCATGGGGTTACGAGCAGTACTTC. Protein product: CASSPWGYEQYF.

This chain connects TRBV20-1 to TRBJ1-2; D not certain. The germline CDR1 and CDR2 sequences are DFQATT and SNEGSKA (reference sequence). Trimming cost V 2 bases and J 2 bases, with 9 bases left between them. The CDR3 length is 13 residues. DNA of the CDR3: TGCAGTGCTAGATTAGCGTGGAACTATGGCTACACCTTC. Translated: CSARLAWNYGYTF.

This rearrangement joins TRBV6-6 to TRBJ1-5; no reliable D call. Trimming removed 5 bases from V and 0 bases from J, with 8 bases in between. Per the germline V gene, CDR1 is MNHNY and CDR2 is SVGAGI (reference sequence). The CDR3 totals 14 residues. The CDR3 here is CASSRRYSNQPQHF. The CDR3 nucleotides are TGTGCCAGCAGTCGCAGGTATAGCAATCAGCCCCAGCATTTT.

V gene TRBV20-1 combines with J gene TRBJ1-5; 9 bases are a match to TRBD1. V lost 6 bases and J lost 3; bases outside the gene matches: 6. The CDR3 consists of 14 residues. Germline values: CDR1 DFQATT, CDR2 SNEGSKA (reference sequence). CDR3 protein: CSAGTGISNQPQHF. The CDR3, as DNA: TGCAGTGCAGGGACAGGGATTTCCAATCAGCCCCAGCATTTT.

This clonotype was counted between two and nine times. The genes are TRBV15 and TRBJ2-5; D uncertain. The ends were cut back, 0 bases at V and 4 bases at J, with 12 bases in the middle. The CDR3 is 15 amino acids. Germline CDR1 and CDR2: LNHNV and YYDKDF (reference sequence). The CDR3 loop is CATSRDYGSPETQYF. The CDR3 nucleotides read TGTGCCACCAGCAGAGATTATGGGTCCCCAGAGACCCAGTACTTC.